This T cell receptor beta chain was identified in a study of T-cell memory formation after mild COVID-19. Study conclusions and caveats: Pre-infection memory harbored some responding clones, suggesting cross-reactive memory joined.

5'RACE, which relied on constant-segment primers, yielded TCR alpha and TCR beta cDNA libraries carrying sample barcodes and UMIs. TCRdb used MiXCR to reprocess the 5' RACE reads, holding one entry per CDR3 protein. Among 40,000 or so distinct CDR3 sequences listed, roughly 6.6% were seen once. A word on this clonotype: Its specificity is not known.

This CDR3 is built from 16 residues. Germline V gene lookup returns CDR1 SNHLY and CDR2 FYNNEI. V was clipped by 5 bases and J by 3 bases; unmatched bases: 10. The sequencing input was PBMCs or a T cell subset sorted from them (not recorded which). The clonotype comes from an adult who had mild COVID-19 (a few samples of this study predate the infection). Cell type and time point are not known. The genes are TRBV2 and TRBJ2-1, with 7 bases lining up with TRBD1. The CDR3 here is CASSIEGTAFYNEQFF. As DNA, the CDR3 is TGTGCCAGCAGTATTGAAGGGACAGCGTTCTACAATGAGCAGTTCTTC.